This TCR beta chain was captured in a study of shared T cell receptors in the human thymus. Germline V gene data show CDR1 as SGHNT and CDR2 as YYREEE (reference sequence). The CDR3 has 16 residues. Trimming stripped 0 bases from V and 5 bases from J, with 17 bases between. Measured with immunoSEQ multiplex PCR; TCRdb has only the in-frame clones, and not every one. Here the sample spans approximately 760,000 clones, over 75% being singletons. The data were also submitted as part of a second study, on human thymus T cells. This second report adds: The source of the thymus tissue was resections taken during corrective heart surgery. Thymic repertoires of unrelated individuals were reported in related research to overlap highly.

The chain has TRBV5-4 and TRBJ1-1, with a possible D match to TRBD1 (5 bases). This TCR was sampled from a girl in the first two years of life with a congenital heart defect. The sequenced material came from thymocytes. CDR3 sequence reads: CASSLGPMGTITEAFF. Here the CDR3 DNA reads TGTGCCAGCAGCTTGGGGCCAATGGGGACTATAACTGAAGCTTTCTTT.